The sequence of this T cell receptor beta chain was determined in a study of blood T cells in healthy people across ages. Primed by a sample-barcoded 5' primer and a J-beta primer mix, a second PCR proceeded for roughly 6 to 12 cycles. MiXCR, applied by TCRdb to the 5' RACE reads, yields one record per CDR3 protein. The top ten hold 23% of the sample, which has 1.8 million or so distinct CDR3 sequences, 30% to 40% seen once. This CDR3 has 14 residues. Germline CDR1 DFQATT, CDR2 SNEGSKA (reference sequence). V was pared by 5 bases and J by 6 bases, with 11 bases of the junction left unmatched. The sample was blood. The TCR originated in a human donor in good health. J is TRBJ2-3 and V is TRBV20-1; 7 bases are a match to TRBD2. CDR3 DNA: TGCAGTGCTCCATCCTGGGAGGGGCCGGATACGCAGTATTTT. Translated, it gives CSAPSWEGPDTQYF.